This TCR beta chain was documented in a study of T cells in localized non-small cell lung cancer. Study results and caveats: Sequence data derive from only one tumor region, so heterogeneity remains possible. Researchers found a median roughly 50 of the top 100 tumor clones in adjacent lung. Elevated blood T cell density was associated with longer overall survival. Peak T cell clonality was found in uninvolved adjacent lung, exceeding tumor.

V lost 6 bases and J 0 bases, leaving 9 bases between the germline ends. The CDR3 has 14 residues. Looked up from germline, CDR1 is MNHNY and CDR2 is SVGAGI (reference sequence). A remark on this clone: Its antigen is undetermined.

The table came from immunoSEQ multiplex PCR; TCRdb's copy has only in-frame clones and leaves some out. Among 60,000 to 65,000 clones listed, roughly 90% were seen once. The sequence was obtained from a woman aged 40-69 years with stage I lung adenocarcinoma. The chain couples TRBV6-6 to TRBJ1-3; unclear D gene. Specimen: peripheral blood, collected before any cancer treatment. CDR3 residues: CASRDAFSGNTIYF. In nucleotides, the CDR3 is TGTGCCAGCAGGGACGCTTTCTCTGGAAACACCATATATTTT.